These T cell receptor beta chains were read from a single sample in a study of blood T cell repertoires in COVID-19. Some clones are missing from TCRdb's copy, which holds only in-frame ones; the method was immunoSEQ multiplex PCR. The repertoire holds around 300,000 clones, with around nine tenths as singletons. The specimen sequenced was PBMCs or T cells enriched from blood (not recorded which). These receptors came from a woman in her sixties or seventies who had recovered from COVID-19. Both conserved end residues are trimmed from each CDR3. The order of the fields is V gene, clone size, J gene, CDR3 length, CDR3 protein. Size is omitted from some rows. Given values are once, few, many or a class for expanded clones.

>TRBV6-5|NA|TRBJ1-1|13
ASRLQGASDTEAF
>TRBV27|NA|TRBJ1-1|11
ASSWVRGPEAF
>TRBV5-5|NA|TRBJ1-1|12
ASSLGGLNTEAF
>TRBV11-3|NA|TRBJ2-1|15
ASRSRLAGGSKDEQF
>TRBV19|NA|TRBJ1-2|13
ASIIPGQGSYGYT
>TRBV7-3|NA|TRBJ2-3|11
ASSYSNTDTQY
>TRBV6-6|NA|TRBJ1-5|12
ATTLGHQAQPQH
>TRBV7-6|NA|TRBJ2-3|13
ASSARLAGMNTQY
>TRBV2|NA|TRBJ2-1|12
ASSGTGPYNEQF
>TRBV23-1|NA|TRBJ1-2|14
ASSQSGRPGGDGYT
>TRBV25-1|NA|TRBJ1-5|13
ASSALQGSNQPQH
>TRBV19|NA|TRBJ1-5|13
ASSIGDRGNQPQH
>TRBV27|NA|TRBJ2-3|11
ASSFQAVDTQY
>TRBV28|NA|TRBJ2-7|12
ASTRAGISYEQY
>TRBV27|NA|TRBJ2-3|10
ASSFPSDTQY
>TRBV2|NA|TRBJ2-7|13
ASSLGTSGGDEQY
>TRBV5-1|NA|TRBJ1-1|11
ASSTGQGTEAF
>TRBV29-1|NA|TRBJ1-1|13
SVEATGTGVTEAF
>TRBV28|NA|TRBJ1-2|13
ASSGGDRGLDGYT
>TRBV5-1|NA|TRBJ2-1|13
ASSLLLSSYNEQF
>TRBV10-1|NA|TRBJ2-7|11
ASSGRGSYEQY
>TRBV7-2|NA|TRBJ1-2|12
ASSLPGTLEGYT
>TRBV28|NA|TRBJ2-5|10
ASSLAQETQY
>TRBV20-1|once|TRBJ2-3|9
SARVGDTQY
>TRBV14|few|TRBJ1-4|14
ASSTSDRRSNEKLF
>TRBV6-5|NA|TRBJ2-3|12
ASSLGGGADTQY
>TRBV14|NA|TRBJ2-7|9
ASRLYYEQY
>TRBV5-1|once|TRBJ1-1|11
ASSDPARTEAF
>TRBV5-3|NA|TRBJ2-3|15
ARVPGPGGFQTDTQY
>TRBV27|NA|TRBJ2-7|13
ASSPTSLGGQEQY
>TRBV9|NA|TRBJ1-2|11
ASSPARQEGYT